The clone carrying this T cell receptor beta chain was seen only a few times. MiXCR was run by TCRdb on the 5' RACE reads, yielding one entry per CDR3 protein. The sample carries 350,000 or so distinct CDR3 sequences, over 20% recorded once. These data are taken from a study of T-cell memory formation after mild COVID-19. The sequencing sample was made of PBMCs or a T cell subset sorted from them (not recorded which). The clonotype comes from an adult woman who had mild COVID-19 (a few samples of this study predate the infection). Cell type and time point are not known.

CDR3: CASGLVKRQGSSWTNEKLFF. Written as DNA, the CDR3 is TGTGCTAGTGGTTTGGTAAAAAGACAGGGGTCGTCTTGGACTAATGAAAAACTGTTTTTT. This chain links TRBV12-5 with TRBJ1-4; 8 bases match TRBD1. Germline V gene lookup returns CDR1 LGHNT and CDR2 FRNRAP. J lost 2 bases, V lost 0 bases, and 14 bases had no gene match. The CDR3 is 20 residues long.